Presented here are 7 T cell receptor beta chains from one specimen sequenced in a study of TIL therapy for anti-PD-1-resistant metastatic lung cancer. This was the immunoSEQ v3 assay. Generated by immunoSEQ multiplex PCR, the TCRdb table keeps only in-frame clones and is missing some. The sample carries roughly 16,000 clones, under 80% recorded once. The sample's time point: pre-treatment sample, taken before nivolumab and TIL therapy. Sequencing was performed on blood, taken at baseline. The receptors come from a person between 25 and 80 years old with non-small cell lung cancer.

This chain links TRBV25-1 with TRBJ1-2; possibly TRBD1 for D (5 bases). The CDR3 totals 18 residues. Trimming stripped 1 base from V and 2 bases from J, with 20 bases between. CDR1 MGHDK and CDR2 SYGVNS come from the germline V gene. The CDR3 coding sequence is TGTGCCAGCAGTGAATTGAGTTCAGGGTTCCCTTCCAACTATGGCTACACCTTC. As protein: CASSELSSGFPSNYGYTF.

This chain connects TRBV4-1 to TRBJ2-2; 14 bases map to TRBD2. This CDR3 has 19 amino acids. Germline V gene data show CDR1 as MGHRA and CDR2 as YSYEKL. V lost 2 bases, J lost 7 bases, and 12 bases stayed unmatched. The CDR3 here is CASSQRTSGGWWVSGELFF. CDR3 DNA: TGCGCCAGCAGCCAACGGACTAGCGGGGGGTGGTGGGTGAGCGGGGAGCTGTTTTTT.

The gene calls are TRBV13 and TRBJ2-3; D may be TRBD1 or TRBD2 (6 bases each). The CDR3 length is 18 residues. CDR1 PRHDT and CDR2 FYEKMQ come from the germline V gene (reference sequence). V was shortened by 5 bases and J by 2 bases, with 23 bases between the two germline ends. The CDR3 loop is CASSRVGGRRSFTDTQYF. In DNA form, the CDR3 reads TGTGCCAGCAGCCGAGTGGGGGGCAGGAGATCCTTCACAGATACGCAGTATTTT.

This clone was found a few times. The CDR3 bases are TGTGCCAGTAGTTCCCCCGGACATCCCTCCTACGAGCAGTACTTC. Translated: CASSSPGHPSYEQYF. The chain joins TRBV19 to TRBJ2-7, with D tentatively TRBD1 (5 bases). Looked up from germline, CDR1 is LNHDA and CDR2 is SQIVND (reference sequence). V lost 5 bases and J lost 0, with 14 bases in between. The CDR3 length is 15 residues.

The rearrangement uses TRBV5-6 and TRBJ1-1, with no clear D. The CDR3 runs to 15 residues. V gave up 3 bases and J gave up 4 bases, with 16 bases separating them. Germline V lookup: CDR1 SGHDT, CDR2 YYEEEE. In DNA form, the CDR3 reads TGTGCCAGCAGCTCCGGACCGTCCGTTTTCACTGAAGCTTTCTTT. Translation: CASSSGPSVFTEAFF.

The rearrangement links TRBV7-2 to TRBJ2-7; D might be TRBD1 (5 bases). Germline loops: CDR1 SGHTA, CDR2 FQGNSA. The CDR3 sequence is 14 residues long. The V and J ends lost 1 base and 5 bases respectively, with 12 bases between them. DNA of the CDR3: TGTGCCAGCAGCTTAGGAGGCAGGGTCGACGAGCAGTACTTC. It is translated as CASSLGGRVDEQYF.

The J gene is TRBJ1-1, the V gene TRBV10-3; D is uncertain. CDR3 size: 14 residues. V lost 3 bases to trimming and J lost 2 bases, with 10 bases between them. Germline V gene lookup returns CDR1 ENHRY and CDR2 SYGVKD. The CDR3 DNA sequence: TGTGCCATCAGTGACGAACCACTAAACACTGAAGCTTTCTTT. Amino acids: CAISDEPLNTEAFF.